This TCR beta chain derives from a study of neurological immune-mediated disorders. V lost 8 bases, J lost 12 bases, and 9 bases stayed unmatched. The CDR3 sequence is 13 residues long. Per the germline V gene, CDR1 is KGHDR and CDR2 is SFDVKD. TCRdb re-called the 5' RACE reads through MiXCR, storing one row per CDR3 protein. The table records approximately 39,000 distinct CDR3 sequences, 6.5% to 8.5% of them present only once. Whole-study results and caveats: Private repertoires in all groups were suggested by the absence of shared CDR3 amino acid sequences among expanded clones across subjects.

This clonotype came up many times. What it binds is not known. The cell input for sorted libraries was approximately 1 million, and those cells were CD4+ or CD8+ T cells. Material for sequencing was CD4+ T cells from blood. The receptor was derived from a man aged 45 to 65 in good health. The chain has TRBV24-1 and TRBJ2-1, with 10 positions matching TRBD2. CDR3 region: CATMPSGSQRQFF. In DNA form, the CDR3 reads TGTGCCACCATGCCTAGCGGGAGCCAAAGGCAGTTCTTC.